The 16 T cell receptor beta chains below come from one sample, sequenced in a study of cytomegalovirus exposure and HLA in healthy donors. This table comes from immunoSEQ multiplex PCR, and its TCRdb copy is limited to in-frame clones, with some not included. The table lists around 240,000 clones, 90% of them singletons, with 0.3% to 0.4% in the top ten. Sequenced input: PBMCs. These receptors were taken from a woman aged 18-29 years in good health and CMV-seronegative.

The chain combines TRBV7-3 with TRBJ2-7, with D tentatively TRBD2 (7 bases). This CDR3 has 14 amino acids. Germline V gene sequence: CDR1 SGHTA, CDR2 FQGTGA. Trimming took 4 bases from V and 7 from J, leaving 17 bases between them. The CDR3 region is CASSSSGGAREQYF. In DNA form, the CDR3 reads TGTGCCAGCAGCTCCAGTGGGGGGGCTCGTGAGCAGTACTTC.

The chain is built from TRBV18 and TRBJ2-1, with TRBD2 matching 8 bases. Losses at the gene ends were 2 bases for V and 7 bases for J; bases not matched to a gene: 7. The CDR3 has 15 amino acids. Germline CDR1 KGHSH, CDR2 LQKENI. Here the CDR3 reads CASSPDQAGVNEQFF. CDR3 DNA sequence: TGTGCCAGCTCACCAGATCAAGCGGGGGTAAATGAGCAGTTCTTC.

V gene TRBV4-3 combines with J gene TRBJ2-1; TRBD2 agrees at 12 bases. The CDR3 has 15 residues. Germline-derived CDR1 and CDR2 are LGHNA and YSLEER. Losses at the gene ends were 1 base for V and 9 bases for J; bases not matched to a gene: 4. The CDR3 sequence: CASSQASGGAGEQFF. The CDR3 bases are TGCGCCAGCAGCCAAGCTAGCGGGGGGGCCGGTGAGCAGTTCTTC.

The chain carries TRBV27 and TRBJ2-1, with 8 bases identical to TRBD2. V lost 7 bases and J lost 11; bases outside the gene matches: 10. CDR1 is MNHEY and CDR2 is SMNVEV in the germline V gene (reference sequence). The CDR3 spans 13 residues. The CDR3 protein is CASTHSGVLQQFF. Written as DNA, the CDR3 is TGTGCCAGCACTCATAGCGGGGTGCTCCAGCAGTTCTTC.

The chain uses TRBV10-2 and TRBJ1-2; maybe TRBD1 (6 bases). V gave up 8 bases and J gave up 5 bases, with 18 bases separating them. CDR1 and CDR2 from the germline V gene are WSHSY and SAAADI. The CDR3 has 14 amino acids. CDR3 amino acids: CASGATGTRYGYTF. The CDR3, as DNA: TGCGCCAGCGGAGCTACCGGGACACGTTATGGCTACACCTTC.

The chain joins TRBV7-9 to TRBJ1-2; 8 bases fit TRBD1. After removal of 5 bases from V and 4 bases from J, the junction contained 9 bases not matched to a gene. CDR1 and CDR2 (germline): SEHNR, FQNEAQ (reference sequence). The CDR3 is 15 amino acids. The CDR3 sequence is CASSQGATPLYGYTF. The DNA of the CDR3 is TGTGCCAGCAGCCAGGGGGCTACCCCGCTCTATGGCTACACCTTC.

The chain carries TRBV28 and TRBJ1-2; 7 nucleotides match TRBD1. The CDR3 contains 15 residues. Germline V CDR1 and CDR2: MDHEN, SYDVKM. Germline trimming cut 7 bases from V and 4 bases from J; bases unmatched to any gene: 12. CDR3 sequence: CASTPWGQFIYGYTF. The CDR3 bases are TGTGCCAGCACTCCCTGGGGACAGTTTATCTATGGCTACACCTTC.

This chain uses TRBV5-4 with TRBJ2-1; the D is unclear. The V and J ends lost 1 base and 5 bases respectively, with 13 bases between them. The germline CDR1 and CDR2 sequences are SGHNT and YYREEE (reference sequence). The CDR3 length is 15 residues. This CDR3 reads CASSLFGPEHNEQFF. DNA of the CDR3: TGTGCCAGCAGCTTGTTTGGGCCGGAACACAATGAGCAGTTCTTC.

This chain links TRBV30 with TRBJ2-1; TRBD1 matches at 10 bases. CDR1 and CDR2 (germline): GTSNPN, SVGIG (reference sequence). The CDR3 runs to 15 residues. V shed 5 bases, J shed 5 bases, and the junction held 9 bases outside the gene matches. The chain's CDR3 is CAWAGGTGVNNEQFF. The CDR3 bases are TGTGCCTGGGCGGGTGGGACAGGGGTTAACAATGAGCAGTTCTTC.

V gene TRBV9 combines with J gene TRBJ2-7; D may be TRBD2 (5 bases). Trimming removed 4 bases at V and 1 base at J, with 18 bases between. CDR1 SGDLS and CDR2 YYNGEE come from the germline V gene. The CDR3 runs 16 residues. The CDR3: CASSKSSSALSYEQYF. The CDR3 DNA reads as TGTGCCAGCAGCAAATCTAGCTCCGCCCTATCCTACGAGCAGTACTTC.

The chain employs TRBV27 and TRBJ2-5, with 7 bases identical to TRBD1. CDR3 length equals 15 residues. V lost 2 bases to trimming and J lost 2 bases; unmatched junction nucleotides: 5. Germline V gene lookup returns CDR1 MNHEY and CDR2 SMNVEV (reference sequence). CDR3 loop: CASSLLQGIQETQYF. Here the CDR3 DNA reads TGTGCCAGCAGTTTACTACAGGGGATTCAAGAGACCCAGTACTTC.

The chain uses TRBV4-1 and TRBJ2-3, with D perhaps matching TRBD2 (6 bases). The CDR3 consists of 14 residues. CDR1 MGHRA and CDR2 YSYEKL come from the germline V gene. V was pared by 4 bases and J by 0 bases, with 8 bases between. The CDR3 loop is CASSLGGSTDTQYF. The CDR3 bases are TGCGCCAGCAGCCTTGGGGGGAGCACAGATACGCAGTATTTT.

The chain uses TRBV29-1 and TRBJ2-2; maybe TRBD1 (5 bases). In germline, CDR1 is SQVTM, CDR2 ANQGSEA. V dropped 6 bases and J dropped 4 bases, with 15 bases sitting between them. This CDR3 comprises 14 residues. The CDR3 is CSVRRVKGTGELFF. CDR3 in DNA: TGCAGCGTGCGCAGGGTAAAAGGCACCGGGGAGCTGTTTTTT.

A single count supports this clone. Other DNA sequences within the sample encode an identical CDR3. This rearrangement joins TRBV7-8 to TRBJ1-1; weak D call: TRBD1 (5 bases). V lost 0 bases to trimming and J lost 4 bases, with 9 bases between them. The CDR3 has 14 residues. Germline V gene data show CDR1 as SGHVS and CDR2 as FQNEAQ. CDR3 coding DNA: TGTGCCAGCAGCTTAGCAGGGGTTGGCACTGAAGCTTTCTTT. Amino acids: CASSLAGVGTEAFF.

The chain recombines TRBV5-6 with TRBJ1-2; no firm D call. The CDR3 spans 13 residues. V lost 4 bases and J lost 6, with 13 bases in between. Germline V gene data show CDR1 as SGHDT and CDR2 as YYEEEE. DNA of the CDR3: TGTGCCAGCAGCCCAACTAGACGGGATGGCTACACCTTC. Translated, it gives CASSPTRRDGYTF.

CDR3 in amino acids: CASSDGQGRRFSKNIQYF. The CDR3 DNA reads as TGCGCCAGCAGCGACGGACAGGGTCGGCGGTTTTCCAAAAACATTCAGTACTTC. The rearrangement uses TRBV5-1 and TRBJ2-4; TRBD1 matches 8 bases. V trimming: 4 bases; J trimming: 2 bases; junction bases outside the gene matches: 14. Germline lookup yields CDR1 SGHRS and CDR2 YFSETQ. There are 18 residues in the CDR3.